There are a few counts of the clone carrying this T cell receptor (beta chain). The data were taken from a study of blood T cell repertoires in COVID-19. Study information: Samples taken during acute and convalescent COVID-19 were collected in the United States, Italy and Spain. T cells, B-cell-depleted T cells, or PBMCs supplied cDNA or gDNA.

CDR1 LNHDA and CDR2 SQIVND come from the germline V gene (reference sequence). The CDR3 loop spans 14 amino acids. J was trimmed by 7 bases and V by 9 bases; bases with no gene match: 8. In the original processing: Reference gene primer amplification gave nucleated cell count estimates. This table comes from immunoSEQ multiplex PCR, and its TCRdb copy is limited to in-frame clones, with some not included. V, J and clone size derive from that table, while D and trimming were established from the DNA sequence. The sample contains 70,000 to 75,000 clones, around 80% of which appear only once. V usage is TRBV19 and J usage is TRBJ2-1, with TRBD2 identical over 11 bases. This receptor was identified in an elderly woman with active or convalescent COVID-19. The sequencing input was peripheral blood. In nucleotides, the CDR3 is TGTGCCAGCCAACTAGCGGGGGTTTCTAATGAGCAGTTCTTC. Translating it yields CASQLAGVSNEQFF.